The 22 T cell receptor beta chains below were found in one sample sequenced in a study of identical twins. TCRdb itself ran the 5' RACE reads through MiXCR, one entry per CDR3 protein. This sample has more than 650,000 distinct CDR3 sequences, with less than 7% found just once. Source material: naive T cells sorted from blood. The receptors shown here come from a man younger than 30 in good health.

This clonotype has a count of ten or more. The chain combines TRBV29-1 with TRBJ2-1; 8 bases align to TRBD2. CDR1 and CDR2 from the germline V gene are SQVTM and ANQGSEA. The CDR3 is 13 amino acids. Trimming at V came to 2 bases and at J to 10 bases, leaving 7 bases not matched to a gene. CDR3 DNA: TGCAGCGTTGAACCAGGACTAGCTGGGGAGCAGTTCTTC. This sequence encodes CSVEPGLAGEQFF.

At least ten counts were recorded for this clonotype. This rearrangement joins TRBV6-2 or TRBV6-3 to TRBJ2-1; TRBD2 is a possible D gene (6 bases). The CDR3 has 15 amino acids. Germline values: CDR1 MNHEY, CDR2 SVGEGT. V lost 8 bases, J lost 5 bases, and 19 bases lay in between. The CDR3 nucleotides are TGTGCCAGCCGCCCGCCGGGACTGACAAACAATGAGCAGTTCTTC. Amino acid sequence: CASRPPGLTNNEQFF.

The chain carries TRBV5-5 and TRBJ2-7; maybe TRBD2 (6 bases). Germline V gene sequence: CDR1 SGHKS, CDR2 YYEKEE (reference sequence). This CDR3 has 14 residues. V shed 2 bases and J shed 5 bases, with 14 bases lying between them. The CDR3 here is CASSLSGTRDEQYV. The CDR3 DNA is TGTGCCAGCAGCTTATCCGGGACTCGGGACGAGCAGTACGTC.

At least ten counts were recorded for this clonotype. Mismatch with germline at one junction end may stem from a read error. This rearrangement joins TRBV7-3 to TRBJ2-2; D gene ambiguous. The CDR3 covers 13 residues. Germline V gives CDR1 SGHTA, CDR2 FQGTGA. CDR3 sequence: CASSLTDTGELFF. The DNA for the CDR3 is TGCGCCAGCAGCTTGACGGACACCGGGGAGCTGTTTTTT.

There are many counts of this clonotype. This chain uses TRBV5-1 with TRBJ2-5; D unclear. Per germline, CDR1 SGHRS and CDR2 YFSETQ. This CDR3 is built from 14 residues. V dropped 0 bases and J dropped 2 bases, with 8 bases sitting between them. CDR3 DNA: TGCGCCAGCAGCTTGGGCCAGCAACAAGAGACCCAGTACTTC. This codes for CASSLGQQQETQYF.

The sample holds many counts of this clonotype. This chain joins TRBV29-1 and TRBJ2-3; D gene unclear. V dropped 1 base and J dropped 0 bases, with 14 bases sitting between them. This CDR3 has 16 amino acids. Germline CDR1 reads SQVTM; CDR2 reads ANQGSEA. The DNA of the CDR3 is TGCAGCGTTGAAGGAAGGTACGAAGCTAGCACAGATACGCAGTATTTT. This gives the protein CSVEGRYEASTDTQYF.

This clonotype was seen at least ten times. The chain links TRBV25-1 to TRBJ1-1, with TRBD1 matching 10 bases. Trimming took 5 bases from V and 5 from J; bases not matched to a gene: 8. The CDR3 length is 15 residues. Per germline, CDR1 MGHDK and CDR2 SYGVNS. CDR3 DNA sequence: TGTGCCAGCAGTACCCTAGGGACAGGGGTGACTGAAGCTTTCTTT. Its protein product is CASSTLGTGVTEAFF.

The chain links TRBV7-2 to TRBJ2-7; TRBD1 matches at 7 bases. The CDR3 sequence is 15 residues long. V lost 1 base to trimming and J lost 5 bases; unmatched junction nucleotides: 8. Germline-derived CDR1 and CDR2 are SGHTA and FQGNSA. The CDR3: CASSLVREGAHEQYF. The CDR3 DNA reads as TGTGCCAGCAGCTTAGTTCGAGAGGGGGCCCACGAGCAGTACTTC.

This clonotype was recorded many times. The chain couples TRBV4-3 to TRBJ2-1; 7 bases line up with TRBD1. V lost 1 base, J lost 3 bases, and 3 bases stayed unmatched. The CDR3 is 15 residues long. CDR1 is LGHNA and CDR2 is YSLEER in the germline V gene. The CDR3 nucleotides are TGCGCCAGCAGCCAAGGACAGGGTTACTACAATGAGCAGTTCTTC. It is translated as CASSQGQGYYNEQFF.

This clonotype occurred many times. The rearrangement joins TRBV5-1 to TRBJ2-1, with TRBD2 identical over 8 bases. The V gene end was trimmed by 4 bases and the J gene end by 4 bases; junction bases not matched to a gene: 4. CDR1 is SGHRS and CDR2 is YFSETQ in the germline V gene. The CDR3 spans 14 residues. The CDR3 bases are TGCGCCAGCAGCCAGGGACTAGTGTACAATGAGCAGTTCTTC. It yields the protein CASSQGLVYNEQFF.

V is TRBV20-1 and J is TRBJ2-7, with 7 bases matching TRBD2. Germline assignment: CDR1 DFQATT and CDR2 SNEGSKA (reference sequence). V lost 3 bases, J lost 2 bases, and 10 bases stayed unmatched. The CDR3 is 15 amino acids. This CDR3 is CSARAYGLVAYEQYF. The CDR3 nucleotides are TGCAGTGCTAGGGCTTACGGACTAGTAGCCTACGAGCAGTACTTC.

This clonotype was seen many times. The rearrangement uses TRBV11-2 and TRBJ2-1; 14 bases match TRBD2. Germline CDR1 and CDR2: SGHAT and FQNNGV. This CDR3 spans 19 amino acids. V lost 3 bases and J lost 2; bases outside the gene matches: 9. CDR3 sequence reads: CASSFPGLAGDPAYNEQFF. DNA of the CDR3: TGTGCCAGCAGCTTCCCGGGACTAGCGGGAGATCCCGCCTACAATGAGCAGTTCTTC.

This clonotype was observed many times. This sequence joins TRBV9 and TRBJ2-7, with D unclear. The CDR3 is made up of 13 amino acids. CDR1 and CDR2 from the germline V gene are SGDLS and YYNGEE. The germline V and J ends were trimmed by 4 bases and 6 bases, with 14 bases remaining between them. The CDR3 here is CASSPMVWSEQYV. The CDR3 DNA follows: TGTGCCAGCAGCCCAATGGTGTGGTCCGAGCAGTACGTC.

This clonotype has a handful of counts. The rearrangement uses TRBV27 and TRBJ2-5; a weak D match, TRBD1 (5 bases). The CDR3 contains 14 residues. CDR1 is MNHEY and CDR2 is SMNVEV in the germline V gene (reference sequence). The V end was cut by 2 bases, the J end by 2 bases, with 9 bases between. The CDR3 loop is CASSLTPGQETQYF. DNA for the CDR3: TGTGCCAGCAGTTTAACTCCAGGGCAAGAGACCCAGTACTTC.

This clonotype was counted many times. The V and J genes are TRBV29-1 and TRBJ2-1; 10 bases map to TRBD1. The CDR3 has 13 residues. The germline V gene encodes CDR1 SQVTM and CDR2 ANQGSEA. Trimming took 7 bases from V and 6 from J; bases not matched to a gene: 6. The CDR3 region has the DNA TGCAGCGCGGGGGACAGGGGACGCAATGAGCAGTTCTTC. It specifies CSAGDRGRNEQFF.

The table lists this clonotype with many counts. The chain links TRBV15 to TRBJ1-6; D unclear. There are 13 residues in the CDR3. The germline V and J ends were trimmed by 4 bases and 7 bases, with 8 bases remaining between them. Germline assignment: CDR1 LNHNV and CDR2 YYDKDF (reference sequence). CDR3: CATSTARNSPLHF. Written as DNA, the CDR3 is TGTGCCACCAGCACAGCAAGAAATTCACCCCTCCACTTT.

This clonotype was recorded many times. The chain carries TRBV5-1 and TRBJ2-7; perhaps TRBD1 as D (6 bases). Germline V gives CDR1 SGHRS, CDR2 YFSETQ. The CDR3 is made up of 15 amino acids. Between the trimmed V and J ends, which lost 7 bases and 2 bases, there was a span of 19 bases. CDR3 protein: CASRLTGTQPYEQYF. In DNA form, the CDR3 reads TGCGCCAGCCGACTGACCGGGACACAACCCTACGAGCAGTACTTC. Using reference TRBV5-1 and TRBJ2-7 for the parts outside the CDR3, the full variable domain is KAGVTQTPRYLIKTRGQQVTLSCSPISGHRSVSWYQQTPGQGLQFLFEYFSETQRNKGNFPGRFSGRQFSNSRSEMNVSTLELGDSALYLCASRLTGTQPYEQYFGPGTRLTVT.

At least ten counts were recorded for this clonotype. V is TRBV5-1 and J is TRBJ2-5; 7 bases match TRBD2. V lost 3 bases and J lost 5; bases outside the gene matches: 7. The germline V gene has CDR1 SGHRS and CDR2 YFSETQ. The CDR3 runs to 14 residues. The CDR3 coding sequence is TGCGCCAGCAGCTCGCAGGGCGGGAGTGAGACCCAGTACTTC. Its protein product is CASSSQGGSETQYF.

Ten or more counts support this clonotype. V is TRBV2 and J is TRBJ1-6; unclear D gene. Trimming removed 8 bases from V and 0 bases from J, with 11 bases in between. This CDR3 is 15 amino acids long. The germline V gene has CDR1 SNHLY and CDR2 FYNNEI. The CDR3 DNA follows: TGTGCCAGCTCGAAAGGCAGCTCCTATAATTCACCCCTCCACTTT. Protein: CASSKGSSYNSPLHF.

This clonotype was seen a handful of times. V and J are TRBV6-4 and TRBJ2-1; TRBD2 matches at 11 bases. The junction had 6 bases not matched to a gene; V was cut back by 6 bases and J by 5 bases. The length of the CDR3 is 15 residues. The V gene's germline CDR1 is MRHNA and CDR2 SNTAGT. This CDR3 is CASSIAGGPHNEQFF. The DNA for the CDR3 is TGTGCCAGCAGCATAGCGGGAGGGCCTCACAATGAGCAGTTCTTC.

This clonotype was observed many times. This chain joins TRBV12-3 or TRBV12-4 and TRBJ2-1, with 12 bases lining up with TRBD2. The ends lost 5 bases at V and 10 bases at J; junction bases unmatched: 6. The CDR3 loop spans 14 amino acids. For the CDR3, the DNA is TGTGCCAGCAGTATAAGACTAGCGGGAGAGGAGCAGTTCTTC. This encodes CASSIRLAGEEQFF.

This clonotype was detected ten times or more. The genes are TRBV4-1 and TRBJ2-4; D unresolved. Deletions cut 1 base from V and 7 bases from J, with 11 bases between. In germline, CDR1 is MGHRA, CDR2 YSYEKL. The CDR3 spans 14 residues. DNA for the CDR3: TGCGCCAGCAGCCAAGTCTTCTCGGCGAACATTCAGTACTTC. Its translation: CASSQVFSANIQYF.